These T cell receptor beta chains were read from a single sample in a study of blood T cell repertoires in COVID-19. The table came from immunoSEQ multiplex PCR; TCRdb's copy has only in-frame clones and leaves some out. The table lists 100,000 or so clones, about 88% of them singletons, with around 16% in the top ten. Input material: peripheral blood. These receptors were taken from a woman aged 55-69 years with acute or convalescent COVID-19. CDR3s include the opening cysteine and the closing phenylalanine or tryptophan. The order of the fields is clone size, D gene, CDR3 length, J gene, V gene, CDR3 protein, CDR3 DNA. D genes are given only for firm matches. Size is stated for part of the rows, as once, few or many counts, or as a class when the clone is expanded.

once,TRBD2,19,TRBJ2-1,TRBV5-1,CASSLRGLAGGPPYNEQFF,TGCGCCAGCAGCTTGAGGGGTCTAGCGGGGGGGCCGCCCTACAATGAGCAGTTCTTC
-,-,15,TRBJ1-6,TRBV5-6,CASSLGGGLGSPLHF,TGTGCCAGCAGCTTGGGTGGGGGACTAGGTTCACCCCTCCACTTT
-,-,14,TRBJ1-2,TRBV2,CASTPQGPNYGYTF,TGTGCCAGCACCCCACAGGGCCCTAACTATGGCTACACCTTC
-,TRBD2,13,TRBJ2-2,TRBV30,CAWSQTSGGELFF,TGTGCCTGGAGCCAAACTAGCGGCGGGGAGCTGTTTTTT
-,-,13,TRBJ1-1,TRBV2,CASSEQGGSEAFF,TGTGCCAGCAGTGAACAGGGAGGTTCTGAAGCTTTCTTT
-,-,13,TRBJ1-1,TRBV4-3,CASSARDNTEAFF,TGCGCCAGCAGCGCCAGGGATAACACTGAAGCTTTCTTT
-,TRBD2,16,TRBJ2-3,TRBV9,CASSPPGLAVLDTQYF,TGTGCCAGCAGCCCACCGGGACTAGCGGTTCTCGATACGCAGTATTTT
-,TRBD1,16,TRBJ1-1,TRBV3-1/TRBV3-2,CASRPTGGWVGTEAFF,TGTGCCAGCAGACCGACAGGGGGTTGGGTCGGCACTGAAGCTTTCTTT
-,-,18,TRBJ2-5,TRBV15,CATSREKLNRVVRETQYF,TGTGCCACCAGCAGGGAAAAATTAAACAGGGTTGTGCGGGAGACCCAGTACTTC
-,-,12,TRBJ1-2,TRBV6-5,CASTDSIYGYTF,TGTGCCAGCACCGACAGCATCTATGGCTACACCTTC
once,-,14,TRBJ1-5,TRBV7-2,CASSLDRGNQPQHF,TGTGCCAGCAGCTTGGACAGAGGAAATCAGCCCCAGCATTTT
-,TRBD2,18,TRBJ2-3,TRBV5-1,CASSLVPSGGAGTDTQYF,TGCGCCAGCAGCTTGGTCCCTAGCGGGGGGGCTGGCACAGATACGCAGTATTTT
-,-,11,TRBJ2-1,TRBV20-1,CSAGGRVEQFF,TGCAGTGCCGGGGGAAGGGTTGAGCAGTTCTTC
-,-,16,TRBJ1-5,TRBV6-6,CASLLGGHRDDQPQHF,TGTGCCAGCCTCCTGGGAGGTCACCGGGACGATCAGCCCCAGCATTTT
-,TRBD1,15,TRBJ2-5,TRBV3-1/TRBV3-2,CASSQGGQVKKTQYF,TGTGCCAGCAGCCAAGGGGGACAGGTAAAAAAGACCCAGTACTTC
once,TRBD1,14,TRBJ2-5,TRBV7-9,CASSYRDREETQYF,TGTGCCAGCAGCTACAGGGACAGGGAAGAGACCCAGTACTTC
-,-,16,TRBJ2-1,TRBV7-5,CVRSLRRMNSYNEQFF,TGTGTCAGAAGCTTACGGCGGATGAACTCCTACAATGAGCAGTTCTTC
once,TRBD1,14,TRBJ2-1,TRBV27,CASSSGDSYNEQFF,TGTGCCAGCAGTTCCGGGGACAGCTACAATGAGCAGTTCTTC
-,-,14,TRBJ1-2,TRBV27,CASSSTGGAGGYTF,TGTGCCAGCAGTTCAACCGGGGGTGCGGGTGGCTACACCTTC
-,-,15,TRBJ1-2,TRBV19,CASSPQGILSYGYTF,TGTGCCAGTAGTCCGCAGGGAATTTTATCATACGGCTACACCTTC
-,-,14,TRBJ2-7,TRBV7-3,CASSLNQGTYEQYF,TGTGCCAGCAGCTTAAACCAGGGGACCTACGAGCAGTACTTC
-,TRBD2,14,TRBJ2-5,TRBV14,CASSQWGGQETQYF,TGTGCCAGCAGCCAATGGGGGGGGCAAGAGACCCAGTACTTC
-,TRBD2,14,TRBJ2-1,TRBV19,CASSRPGLVHEQFF,TGTGCCAGTAGTAGGCCGGGACTAGTACATGAGCAGTTCTTC
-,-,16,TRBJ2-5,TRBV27,CASSLSIGGHQETQYF,TGTGCCAGCAGTTTATCGATCGGGGGTCACCAAGAGACCCAGTACTTC
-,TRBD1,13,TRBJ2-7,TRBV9,CASSVAGQGVQYF,TGTGCCAGCAGCGTAGCTGGACAGGGAGTGCAGTACTTC
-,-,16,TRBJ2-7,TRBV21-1,CASRAGSTGPSYEQYF,TGTGCCAGCCGAGCGGGCTCTACGGGACCCTCCTACGAGCAGTACTTC
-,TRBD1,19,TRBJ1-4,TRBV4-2,CASSPEGGQGGRGDEKLFF,TGTGCCAGCAGCCCCGAGGGGGGACAGGGAGGGCGAGGAGATGAAAAACTGTTTTTT
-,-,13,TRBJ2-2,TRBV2,CASSSANTGELFF,TGTGCCAGCAGTTCGGCGAACACCGGGGAGCTGTTTTTT
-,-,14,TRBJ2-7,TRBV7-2,CASSLSPGNYEQYF,TGTGCCAGCAGCTTAAGCCCAGGGAATTACGAGCAGTACTTC
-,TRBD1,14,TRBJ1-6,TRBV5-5,CASSLRQGYSPLHF,TGTGCCAGCAGCTTGAGACAGGGTTATTCACCCCTCCACTTT
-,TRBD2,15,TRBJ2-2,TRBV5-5,CASSPGLAGTGELFF,TGTGCCAGCAGCCCAGGACTAGCGGGGACCGGGGAGCTGTTTTTT
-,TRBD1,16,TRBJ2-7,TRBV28,CASSPAPGGLVYEQYF,TGTGCCAGCAGTCCCGCCCCAGGGGGCTTGGTCTACGAGCAGTACTTC
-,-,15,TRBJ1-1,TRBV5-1,CASSLAQGSITEAFF,TGCGCCAGCAGCTTGGCCCAGGGGTCTATCACTGAAGCTTTCTTT
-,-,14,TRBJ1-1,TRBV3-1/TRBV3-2,CASSQGARDTEAFF,TGTGCCAGCAGCCAGGGGGCCAGGGATACTGAAGCTTTCTTT
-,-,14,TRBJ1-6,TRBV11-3,CASSLVGRNSPLHF,TGTGCCAGCAGCTTAGTTGGTCGGAATTCACCCCTCCACTTT
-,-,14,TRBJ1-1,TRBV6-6,CASRHLRGDREAFF,TGTGCCAGCAGACACCTTCGGGGGGATCGGGAAGCTTTCTTT
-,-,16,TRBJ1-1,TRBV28,CASSSASAGANTEAFF,TGTGCCAGCAGTTCCGCTTCGGCAGGGGCGAACACTGAAGCTTTCTTT
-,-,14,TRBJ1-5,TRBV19,CASSISGAGQPQHF,TGTGCCAGTAGTATATCAGGGGCGGGTCAGCCCCAGCATTTT
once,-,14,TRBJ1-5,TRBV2,CASSEQGRDQPQHF,TGTGCCAGCAGTGAACAGGGGCGGGATCAGCCCCAGCATTTT
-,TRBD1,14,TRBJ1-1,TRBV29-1,CSVGDRGTNTEAFF,TGCAGCGTTGGGGACAGGGGGACGAACACTGAAGCTTTCTTT
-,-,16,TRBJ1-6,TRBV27,CASSLADTTPNSPLHF,TGTGCCAGCAGTTTAGCAGATACTACCCCAAATTCACCCCTCCACTTT
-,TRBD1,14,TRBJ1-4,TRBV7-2,CASSPQGAGEKLFF,TGTGCCAGCAGCCCCCAGGGGGCGGGTGAAAAACTGTTTTTT
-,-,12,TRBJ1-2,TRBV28,CASSPPLYGYTF,TGTGCCAGCAGTCCCCCTCTCTATGGCTACACCTTC
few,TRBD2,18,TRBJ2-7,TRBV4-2,CASSQDLMRGGFFYEQYF,TGTGCCAGCAGCCAAGATCTCATGCGCGGGGGGTTCTTCTACGAGCAGTACTTC
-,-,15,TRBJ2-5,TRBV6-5,CASSYKGVGGETQYF,TGTGCCAGCAGTTATAAGGGGGTTGGGGGAGAGACCCAGTACTTC
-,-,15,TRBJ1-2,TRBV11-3,CASSPRSGANYGYTF,TGTGCCAGCAGCCCTCGATCGGGAGCCAACTATGGCTACACCTTC
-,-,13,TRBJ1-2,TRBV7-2,CASSLMRDGGYTF,TGTGCCAGCAGCTTAATGAGGGATGGCGGCTACACCTTC
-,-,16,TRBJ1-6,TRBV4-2,CASSQDRSLAGSPLHF,TGTGCCAGCAGCCAAGATCGGTCTTTGGCGGGTTCACCCCTCCACTTT